This entry lists 22 T cell receptor beta chains sequenced from one sample in a study of blood T cell repertoires in COVID-19. Method: immunoSEQ multiplex PCR; TCRdb's copy keeps in-frame clones and lacks some. The sample records tens of thousands of clones, 89% being singletons. Sequenced material: peripheral blood. The receptors originated from a man in his sixties with acute or convalescent COVID-19.

V is TRBV7-8 and J is TRBJ1-5; TRBD1 aligns across 7 bases. This CDR3 contains 17 residues. The junction had 6 bases not matched to a gene; V was cut back by 1 base and J by 0 bases. The germline V gene has CDR1 SGHVS and CDR2 FQNEAQ. The CDR3 loop reads CASSLESGGYSNQPQHF. In DNA form, the CDR3 reads TGTGCCAGCAGCTTAGAGTCAGGGGGGTATAGCAATCAGCCCCAGCATTTT. The whole variable domain, remainder taken from reference TRBV7-8 and TRBJ1-5, is GAGVSQSPRYKVAKRGQDVALRCDPISGHVSLFWYQQALGQGPEFLTYFQNEAQLDKSGLPSDRFFAERPEGSVSTLKIQRTQQEDSAVYLCASSLESGGYSNQPQHFGDGTRLSIL.

V and J are TRBV9 and TRBJ1-3; D is uncertain. V gave up 6 bases and J gave up 0 bases, with 10 bases separating them. CDR3 length equals 14 residues. Looked up from germline, CDR1 is SGDLS and CDR2 is YYNGEE. The CDR3 region is CASNPLFSGNTIYF. CDR3 sequence (DNA): TGTGCCAGCAACCCACTTTTCTCTGGAAACACCATATATTTT.

The chain recombines TRBV19 with TRBJ1-3, with D possibly matching TRBD1 (5 bases). The CDR3 consists of 15 residues. Germline V gene data show CDR1 as LNHDA and CDR2 as SQIVND (reference sequence). Trimming took 6 bases from V and 2 from J, leaving 14 bases between them. The CDR3 sequence: CASRRQPYTGNTIYF. The CDR3 DNA follows: TGTGCCAGTAGAAGACAGCCCTATACTGGAAACACCATATATTTT.

The chain recombines TRBV10-3 with TRBJ2-3; D possibly corresponds to TRBD1 (5 bases). Trimming took off 5 bases at V and 2 bases at J, with 14 bases between the two ends. Germline V gene sequence: CDR1 ENHRY, CDR2 SYGVKD. The CDR3 is made up of 15 amino acids. In DNA, the CDR3 is TGTGCCATCAGTAGTGCCCAGGGAATCACAGATACGCAGTATTTT. Residues: CAISSAQGITDTQYF.

This clone was seen just once. The chain recombines TRBV11-2 with TRBJ1-6; D is uncertain. In germline, CDR1 is SGHAT, CDR2 FQNNGV. This CDR3 is built from 14 residues. V was trimmed by 2 bases and J by 7 bases, leaving 9 bases between them. As DNA, the CDR3 is TGTGCCAGCAGCTTACCACAGAAGAATTCACCCCTCCACTTT. Translated, it gives CASSLPQKNSPLHF.

The chain uses TRBV19 and TRBJ2-7, with 8 bases matching TRBD1. Per germline, CDR1 LNHDA and CDR2 SQIVND (reference sequence). Trimming removed 3 bases from V and 4 bases from J; junction bases left unmatched: 5. The CDR3 consists of 14 residues. The CDR3 region has the DNA TGTGCCAGTAGTATTGCGCAGGGGGCGTACGAGCAGTACTTC. Amino acids: CASSIAQGAYEQYF.

The V gene is TRBV6-5, the J gene TRBJ1-1; 10 bases map to TRBD1. The germline CDR1 and CDR2 sequences are MNHEY and SVGAGI. The V and J ends lost 4 bases and 7 bases, in that order; junction bases with no gene match: 9. CDR3 length: 15 amino acids. The CDR3 protein is CASSSTGTGVVEAFF. The CDR3 coding sequence is TGTGCCAGCAGTTCGACCGGGACAGGGGTGGTTGAAGCTTTCTTT.

This clone has only a few counts. The V gene is TRBV5-6, the J gene TRBJ1-2; the match to TRBD1 covers 7 bases. Germline V lookup: CDR1 SGHDT, CDR2 YYEEEE. CDR3 length: 16 amino acids. With 4 bases clipped from V and 3 bases from J, the junction kept 12 bases outside the gene matches. The DNA of the CDR3 is TGTGCCAGCAGCCAACATGCCCGACAGGGTGACTATGGCTACACCTTC. This gives the protein CASSQHARQGDYGYTF.

Sample share makes this clone medium-sized. The genes are TRBV10-2 and TRBJ2-2; 8 nucleotides match TRBD2. V was clipped by 2 bases and J by 6 bases; unmatched bases: 2. The germline V gene encodes CDR1 WSHSY and CDR2 SAAADI. This CDR3 is built from 14 residues. CDR3 nucleotide sequence: TGCGCCAGCAGTGAGGCGGGGGGCGCCGGGGAGCTGTTTTTT. This codes for CASSEAGGAGELFF.

V and J are TRBV7-2 and TRBJ1-1; 8 positions match TRBD1. Germline V gene data show CDR1 as SGHTA and CDR2 as FQGNSA. The junction had 9 bases not matched to a gene; V was cut back by 5 bases and J by 1 base. The CDR3 consists of 16 residues. The CDR3 spells CASSPTRQGTNTEAFF. The CDR3 DNA sequence: TGTGCCAGCAGCCCGACGCGACAGGGGACGAACACTGAAGCTTTCTTT.

This chain uses TRBV5-4 with TRBJ2-1, with D maybe TRBD1 (6 bases). The germline gives CDR1 SGHNT, CDR2 YYREEE (reference sequence). CDR3 size: 15 residues. V was cut by 4 bases and J by 4 bases, with 15 bases left in between. The CDR3 loop reads CASSRETGPYNEQFF. The DNA of the CDR3 is TGTGCCAGCAGCAGGGAGACAGGACCTTACAATGAGCAGTTCTTC.

The chain carries TRBV19 and TRBJ1-5; 9 bases line up with TRBD1. Germline V lookup: CDR1 LNHDA, CDR2 SQIVND (reference sequence). V was clipped by 5 bases and J by 2 bases; unmatched bases: 7. The CDR3 totals 16 residues. CDR3 sequence (DNA): TGTGCCAGTAGTCTATACAGGGGGCCTGGCAATCAGCCCCAGCATTTT. This encodes CASSLYRGPGNQPQHF.

The rearrangement uses TRBV5-1 and TRBJ1-3; tentatively, D is TRBD1 (6 bases). The CDR3 length is 20 residues. Trimming left V 0 bases short and J 0 bases short, with 22 bases between. Germline loops: CDR1 SGHRS, CDR2 YFSETQ. CDR3 DNA sequence: TGCGCCAGCAGCTTGGACCCCTGGAGGACCTCCAGGGGCTCTGGAAACACCATATATTTT. Amino acid sequence: CASSLDPWRTSRGSGNTIYF.

The CDR3: CASGYAAGRPYEQYF. DNA of the CDR3: TGTGCCAGCGGGTACGCAGCGGGACGACCCTACGAGCAGTACTTC. The rearrangement uses TRBV5-5 and TRBJ2-7; 7 nucleotides line up with TRBD2. The CDR3 extends over 15 amino acids. J lost 2 bases, V lost 7 bases, and 12 bases had no gene match. Germline CDR1 is SGHKS and CDR2 is YYEKEE (reference sequence).

This chain connects TRBV10-3 to TRBJ2-1; 11 positions agree with TRBD2. This CDR3 is 21 amino acids long. Per germline, CDR1 ENHRY and CDR2 SYGVKD. The trim removed 8 bases at V and 5 bases at J, leaving 26 bases unmatched. The CDR3 spells CAIGEGKRSLAGGFLDNEQFF. CDR3 DNA sequence: TGTGCCATCGGCGAGGGGAAACGAAGCCTAGCGGGGGGATTCCTAGACAATGAGCAGTTCTTC.

V is TRBV28 and J is TRBJ2-7; D uncertain. CDR1 is MDHEN and CDR2 is SYDVKM in the germline V gene. V lost 3 bases and J 3 bases, leaving 12 bases between the germline ends. The CDR3 length is 14 residues. The CDR3 region is CASSFVRHSYEQYF. In DNA form, the CDR3 reads TGTGCCAGCAGTTTCGTCCGACATAGCTACGAGCAGTACTTC.

The chain couples TRBV19 to TRBJ1-1; 8 nucleotides match TRBD1. The J segment lost 10 bases and the V segment lost 5 bases, leaving 12 bases of the junction unmatched. CDR1 and CDR2 from the germline V gene are LNHDA and SQIVND (reference sequence). There are 14 residues in the CDR3. CDR3 in DNA: TGTGCCAGTAGTCCACGGACAGGGTGGACTTTAGCTTTCTTT. It encodes CASSPRTGWTLAFF.

This clone has just one count. CDR3 nucleotides: TGTGCCATCAGCCCTGGACTAGCGGGGGGGAGCACAGATACGCAGTATTTT. Protein: CAISPGLAGGSTDTQYF. J is TRBJ2-3 and V is TRBV10-3; 15 bases agree with TRBD2. V lost 6 bases, J lost 0 bases, and 4 bases stayed unmatched. Germline values: CDR1 ENHRY, CDR2 SYGVKD. The length of the CDR3 is 17 residues.

The genes are TRBV15 and TRBJ1-3, with 8 bases fitting TRBD1. The CDR3 runs 16 residues. V lost 2 bases and J lost 2; bases outside the gene matches: 5. Germline V CDR1 and CDR2: LNHNV, YYDKDF (reference sequence). CDR3 in DNA: TGTGCCACCAGCAGAAGACAGGGGCTCGCTGGAAACACCATATATTTT. Translating gives CATSRRQGLAGNTIYF.

The chain carries TRBV15 and TRBJ2-3, with 9 nucleotides matching TRBD2. V lost 0 bases to trimming and J lost 4 bases; unmatched junction nucleotides: 5. Germline assignment: CDR1 LNHNV and CDR2 YYDKDF (reference sequence). CDR3 length equals 16 residues. The chain's CDR3 is CATSRDFRGGADTQYF. The CDR3 coding sequence is TGTGCCACCAGCAGAGATTTTCGCGGGGGGGCAGATACGCAGTATTTT.

The chain links TRBV7-9 to TRBJ1-3; D not resolved. The germline V and J ends were trimmed by 3 bases and 2 bases, with 8 bases remaining between them. CDR1 and CDR2 (germline): SEHNR, FQNEAQ (reference sequence). There are 14 residues in the CDR3. This chain's CDR3 is CASSLRGPGNTIYF. The CDR3 DNA reads as TGTGCCAGCAGCTTGAGAGGCCCTGGAAACACCATATATTTT.

V gene TRBV6-2 or TRBV6-3 combines with J gene TRBJ2-7; unclear D gene. V dropped 0 bases and J dropped 0 bases, with 12 bases sitting between them. CDR3 size: 16 residues. Germline assignment: CDR1 MNHEY and CDR2 SVGEGT. In DNA, the CDR3 is TGTGCCAGCAGTTACTCGTACCTTCAGGACTCCTACGAGCAGTACTTC. As protein: CASSYSYLQDSYEQYF.